The entry that follows covers one T cell receptor (beta chain) sequence. Its antigen is not known. The assay was immunoSEQ multiplex PCR, and TCRdb's table has in-frame clones only and misses some. The sample lists approximately 300,000 clones, approximately 94% occurring once. The sample is drawn from a study of T cell responses to AZD1222 COVID-19 vaccine. Whole-study findings and limits: At baseline, seropositivity was found in only a handful of AZD1222 recipients. Spike was spanned by vaccine-associated CD4 TCRs, with dominance at 160-218 and 743-854.

V gave up 2 bases and J gave up 10 bases, with 16 bases separating them. CDR1 and CDR2 (germline): KGHDR, SFDVKD. The CDR3 loop spans 14 amino acids. This receptor was obtained from an adult who received the AZD1222 COVID-19 vaccine. Sample: peripheral blood, taken 28 days after the second AZD1222 dose. The V gene is TRBV24-1, the J gene TRBJ1-2; tentatively, D is TRBD1 (6 bases). The CDR3 DNA is TGTGCCACCAGTGATTCCCGACAGGCCTCTGACTACACCTTC. Residues: CATSDSRQASDYTF.